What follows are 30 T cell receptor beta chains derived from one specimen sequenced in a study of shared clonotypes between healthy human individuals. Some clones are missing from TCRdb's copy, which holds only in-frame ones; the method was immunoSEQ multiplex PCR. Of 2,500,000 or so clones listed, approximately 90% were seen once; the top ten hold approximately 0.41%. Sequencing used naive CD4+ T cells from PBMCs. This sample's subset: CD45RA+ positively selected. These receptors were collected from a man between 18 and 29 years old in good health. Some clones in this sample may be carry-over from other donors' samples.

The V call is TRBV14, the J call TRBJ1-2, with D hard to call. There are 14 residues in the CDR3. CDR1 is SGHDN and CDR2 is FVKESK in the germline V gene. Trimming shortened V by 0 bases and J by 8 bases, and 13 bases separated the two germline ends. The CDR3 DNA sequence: TGTGCCAGCAGCCAAGATGCCGGGGTGGGCGGCTACACCTTC. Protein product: CASSQDAGVGGYTF.

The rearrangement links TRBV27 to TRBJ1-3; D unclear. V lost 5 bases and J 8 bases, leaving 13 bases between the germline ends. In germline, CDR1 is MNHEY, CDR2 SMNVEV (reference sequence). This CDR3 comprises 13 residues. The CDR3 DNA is TGTGCCAGCAGTCCCTACATCGGCTACACCATATATTTT. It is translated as CASSPYIGYTIYF.

CDR3 protein: CASGSAGAFYQPQHF. CDR3 DNA sequence: TGTGCCAGCGGCTCCGCGGGGGCCTTTTATCAGCCCCAGCATTTT. The chain uses TRBV27 and TRBJ1-5, with a weak D call TRBD1 (6 bases). CDR3 length: 15 residues. The germline V gene has CDR1 MNHEY and CDR2 SMNVEV (reference sequence). The V end was cut by 8 bases, the J end by 5 bases, with 19 bases between.

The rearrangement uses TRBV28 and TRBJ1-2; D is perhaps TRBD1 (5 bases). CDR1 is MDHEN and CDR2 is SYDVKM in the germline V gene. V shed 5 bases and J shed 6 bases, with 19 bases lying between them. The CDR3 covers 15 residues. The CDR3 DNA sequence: TGTGCCAGCAGTCGGGACGGACTAGGAGAAGATGGCTACACCTTC. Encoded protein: CASSRDGLGEDGYTF.

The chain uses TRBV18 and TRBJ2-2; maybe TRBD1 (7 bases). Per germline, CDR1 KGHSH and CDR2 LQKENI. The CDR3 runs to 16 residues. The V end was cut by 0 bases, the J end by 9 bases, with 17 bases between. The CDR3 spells CASSPPLLEGARELFF. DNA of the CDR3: TGTGCCAGCTCACCACCGTTATTGGAGGGGGCAAGGGAGCTGTTTTTT.

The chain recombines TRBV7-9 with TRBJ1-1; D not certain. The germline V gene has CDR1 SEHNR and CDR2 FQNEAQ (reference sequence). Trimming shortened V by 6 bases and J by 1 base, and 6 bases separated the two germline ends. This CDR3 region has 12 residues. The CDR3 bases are TGTGCCAGCAGGCAGCAGAACACTGAAGCTTTCTTT. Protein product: CASRQQNTEAFF. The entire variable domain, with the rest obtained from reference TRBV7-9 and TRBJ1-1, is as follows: DTGVSQNPRHKITKRGQNVTFRCDPISEHNRLYWYRQTLGQGPEFLTYFQNEAQLEKSRLLSDRFSAERPKGSFSTLEIQRTEQGDSAMYLCASRQQNTEAFFGQGTRLTVV.

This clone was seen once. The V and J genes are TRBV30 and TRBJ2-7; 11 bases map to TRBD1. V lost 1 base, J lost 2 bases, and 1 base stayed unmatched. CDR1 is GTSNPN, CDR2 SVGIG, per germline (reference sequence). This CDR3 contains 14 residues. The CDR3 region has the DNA TGTGCCTGGAGTGAGGACAGGGGGCCCTACGAGCAGTACTTC. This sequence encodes CAWSEDRGPYEQYF.

The CDR3 loop reads CASSLEDITGELFF. Here the CDR3 DNA reads TGCGCCAGCAGCTTGGAGGATATCACCGGGGAGCTGTTTTTT. This chain connects TRBV5-1 to TRBJ2-2; no reliable D call. The CDR3 extends over 14 amino acids. Trimming removed 0 bases from V and 4 bases from J, with 7 bases in between. Germline V gene lookup returns CDR1 SGHRS and CDR2 YFSETQ.

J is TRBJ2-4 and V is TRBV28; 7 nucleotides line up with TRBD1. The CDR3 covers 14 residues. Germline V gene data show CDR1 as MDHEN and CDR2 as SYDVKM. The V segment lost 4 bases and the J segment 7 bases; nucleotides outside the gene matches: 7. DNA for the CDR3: TGTGCCAGCAGTTCCCCCCAGGGGGTGAACATTCAGTACTTC. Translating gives CASSSPQGVNIQYF. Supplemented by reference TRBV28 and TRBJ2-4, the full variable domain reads DVKVTQSSRYLVKRTGEKVFLECVQDMDHENMFWYRQDPGLGLRLIYFSYDVKMKEKGDIPEGYSVSREKKERFSLILESASTNQTSMYLCASSSPQGVNIQYFGAGTRLSVL.

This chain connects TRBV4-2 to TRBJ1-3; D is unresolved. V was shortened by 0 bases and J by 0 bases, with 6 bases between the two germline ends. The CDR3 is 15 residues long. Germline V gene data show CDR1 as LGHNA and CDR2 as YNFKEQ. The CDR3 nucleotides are TGTGCCAGCAGCCAAGAGGGAGCCTCTGGAAACACCATATATTTT. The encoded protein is CASSQEGASGNTIYF.

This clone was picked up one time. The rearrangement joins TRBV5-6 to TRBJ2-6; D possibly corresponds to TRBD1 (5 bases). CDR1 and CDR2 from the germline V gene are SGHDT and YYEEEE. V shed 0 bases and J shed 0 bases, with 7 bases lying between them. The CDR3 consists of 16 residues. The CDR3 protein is CASSLADSSGANVLTF. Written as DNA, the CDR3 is TGTGCCAGCAGCTTGGCAGACAGCTCTGGGGCCAACGTCCTGACTTTC.

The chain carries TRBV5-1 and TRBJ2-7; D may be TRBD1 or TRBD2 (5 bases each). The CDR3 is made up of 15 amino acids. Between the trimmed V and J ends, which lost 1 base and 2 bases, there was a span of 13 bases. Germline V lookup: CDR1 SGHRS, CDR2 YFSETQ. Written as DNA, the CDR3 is TGCGCCAGCAGCTTGCAGGGACGCATGACCTACGAGCAGTACTTC. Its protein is CASSLQGRMTYEQYF.

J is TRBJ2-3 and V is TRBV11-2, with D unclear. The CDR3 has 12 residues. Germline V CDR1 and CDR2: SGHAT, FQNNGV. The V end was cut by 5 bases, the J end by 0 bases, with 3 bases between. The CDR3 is CASSISTDTQYF. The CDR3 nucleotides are TGTGCCAGCAGCATCAGCACAGATACGCAGTATTTT.

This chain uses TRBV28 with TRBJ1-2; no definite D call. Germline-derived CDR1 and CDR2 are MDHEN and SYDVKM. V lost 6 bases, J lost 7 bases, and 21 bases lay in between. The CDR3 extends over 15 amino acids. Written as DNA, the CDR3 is TGTGCCAGCAGGATCAGCGGGCCGCTCCTGTCTGGCTACACCTTC. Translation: CASRISGPLLSGYTF.

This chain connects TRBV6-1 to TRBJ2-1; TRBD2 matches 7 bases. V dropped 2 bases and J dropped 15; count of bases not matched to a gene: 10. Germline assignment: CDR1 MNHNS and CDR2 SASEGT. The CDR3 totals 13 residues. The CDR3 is CASSENGLDHPFF. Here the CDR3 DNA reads TGTGCCAGCAGTGAAAATGGACTAGATCATCCGTTCTTC.

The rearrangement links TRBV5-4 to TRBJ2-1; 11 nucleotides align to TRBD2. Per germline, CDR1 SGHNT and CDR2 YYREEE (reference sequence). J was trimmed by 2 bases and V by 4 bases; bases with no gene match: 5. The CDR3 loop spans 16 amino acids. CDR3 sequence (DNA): TGTGCCAGCAGCACGGGGGGACTAGCGGCCTACAATGAGCAGTTCTTC. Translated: CASSTGGLAAYNEQFF.

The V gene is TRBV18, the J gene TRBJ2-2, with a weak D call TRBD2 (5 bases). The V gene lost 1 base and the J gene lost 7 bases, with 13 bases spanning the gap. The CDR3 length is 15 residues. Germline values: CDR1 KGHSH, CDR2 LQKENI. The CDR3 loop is CASSPLPSIDGELFF. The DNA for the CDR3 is TGTGCCAGCTCACCACTCCCTAGCATCGACGGGGAGCTGTTTTTT.

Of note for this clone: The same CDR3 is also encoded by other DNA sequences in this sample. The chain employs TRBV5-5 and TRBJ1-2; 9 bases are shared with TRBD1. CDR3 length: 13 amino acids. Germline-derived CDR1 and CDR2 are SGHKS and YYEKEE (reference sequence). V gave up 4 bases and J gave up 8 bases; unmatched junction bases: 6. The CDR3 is CASSPGQGSGYTF. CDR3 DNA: TGTGCCAGCAGCCCGGGACAGGGTAGCGGCTACACCTTC.

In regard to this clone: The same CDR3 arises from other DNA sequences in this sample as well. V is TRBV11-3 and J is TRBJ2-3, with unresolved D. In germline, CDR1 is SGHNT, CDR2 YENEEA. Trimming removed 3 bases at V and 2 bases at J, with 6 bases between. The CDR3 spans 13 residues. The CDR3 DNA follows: TGTGCCAGCAGCTTGGGCACCACAGATACGCAGTATTTT. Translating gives CASSLGTTDTQYF.

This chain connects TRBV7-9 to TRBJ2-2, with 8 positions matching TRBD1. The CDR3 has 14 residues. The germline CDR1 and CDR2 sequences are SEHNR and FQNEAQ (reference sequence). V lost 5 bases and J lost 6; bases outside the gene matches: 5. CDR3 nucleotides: TGTGCCAGCAGCGTAGGCAGGGGGCCCGGGGAGCTGTTTTTT. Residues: CASSVGRGPGELFF.

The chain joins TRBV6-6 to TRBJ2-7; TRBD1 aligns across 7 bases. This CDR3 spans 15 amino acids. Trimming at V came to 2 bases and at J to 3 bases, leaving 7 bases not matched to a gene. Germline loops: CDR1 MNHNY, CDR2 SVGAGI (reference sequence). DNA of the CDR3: TGTGCCAGCAGTTACACCACAGGGGTGCTCTACGAGCAGTACTTC. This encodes CASSYTTGVLYEQYF.

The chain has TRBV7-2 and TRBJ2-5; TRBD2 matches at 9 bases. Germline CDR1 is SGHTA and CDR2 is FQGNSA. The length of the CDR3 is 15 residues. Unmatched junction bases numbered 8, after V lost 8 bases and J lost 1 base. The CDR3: CASRNPSGIQETQYF. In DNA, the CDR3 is TGTGCCAGCCGCAACCCTAGCGGGATCCAAGAGACCCAGTACTTC.

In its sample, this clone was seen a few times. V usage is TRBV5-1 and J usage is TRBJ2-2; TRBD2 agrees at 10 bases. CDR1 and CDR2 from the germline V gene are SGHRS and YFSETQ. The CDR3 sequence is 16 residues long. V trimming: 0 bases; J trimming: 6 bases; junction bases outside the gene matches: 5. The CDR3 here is CASSLAASGSSGELFF. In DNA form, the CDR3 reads TGCGCCAGCAGCTTGGCGGCTAGCGGGAGCTCCGGGGAGCTGTTTTTT.

The CDR3 spells CASTRLAGGNEQFF. DNA of the CDR3: TGTGCCAGCACCCGACTAGCGGGAGGGAATGAGCAGTTCTTC. The chain combines TRBV7-2 with TRBJ2-1, with 14 bases lining up with TRBD2. CDR1 is SGHTA, CDR2 FQGNSA, per germline. V shed 7 bases, J shed 7 bases, and the junction held 3 bases outside the gene matches. The CDR3 runs 14 residues.

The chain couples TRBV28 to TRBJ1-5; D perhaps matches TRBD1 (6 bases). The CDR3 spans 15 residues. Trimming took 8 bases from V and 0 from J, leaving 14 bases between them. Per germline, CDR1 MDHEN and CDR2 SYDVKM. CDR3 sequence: CASVGQPNSNQPQHF. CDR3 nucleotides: TGTGCCAGCGTTGGACAGCCGAATAGCAATCAGCCCCAGCATTTT.

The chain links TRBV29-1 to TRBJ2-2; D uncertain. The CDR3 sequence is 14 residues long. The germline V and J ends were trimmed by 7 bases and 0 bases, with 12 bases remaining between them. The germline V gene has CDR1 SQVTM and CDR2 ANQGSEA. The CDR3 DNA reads TGCAGCGCAAGGCGGTGGCCGAACACCGGGGAGCTGTTTTTT. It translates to CSARRWPNTGELFF.

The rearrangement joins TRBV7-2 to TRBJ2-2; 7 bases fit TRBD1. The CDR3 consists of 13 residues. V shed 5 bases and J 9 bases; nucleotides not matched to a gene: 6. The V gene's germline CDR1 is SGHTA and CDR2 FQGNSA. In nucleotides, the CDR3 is TGTGCCAGCAGCGACAGGGTAGGCCGGGAGCTGTTTTTT. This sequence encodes CASSDRVGRELFF.

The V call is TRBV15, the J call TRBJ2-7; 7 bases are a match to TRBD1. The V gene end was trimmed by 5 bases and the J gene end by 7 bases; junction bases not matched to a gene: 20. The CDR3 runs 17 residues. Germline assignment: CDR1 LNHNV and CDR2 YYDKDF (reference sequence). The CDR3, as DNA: TGTGCCACCAGCCACCGAGGGACAGCCTTTGGATTGAATGAGCAGTACTTC. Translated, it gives CATSHRGTAFGLNEQYF.

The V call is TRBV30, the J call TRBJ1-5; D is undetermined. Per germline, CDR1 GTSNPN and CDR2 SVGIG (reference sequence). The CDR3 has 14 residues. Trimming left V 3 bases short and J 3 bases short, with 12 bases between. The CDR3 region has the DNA TGTGCCTGGAGCGCCGCGACCCTCAATCAGCCCCAGCATTTT. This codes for CAWSAATLNQPQHF.

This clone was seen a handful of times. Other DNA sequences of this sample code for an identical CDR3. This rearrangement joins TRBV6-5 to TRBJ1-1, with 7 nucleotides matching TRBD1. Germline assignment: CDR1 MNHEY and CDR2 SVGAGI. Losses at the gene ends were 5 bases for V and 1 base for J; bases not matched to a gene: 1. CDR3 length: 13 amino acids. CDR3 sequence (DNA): TGTGCCAGCAGTCGGGACAGGAACACTGAAGCTTTCTTT. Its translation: CASSRDRNTEAFF.